This TCR beta chain stems from a study of response to subunit inactivated influenza vaccine. Overall study results and limits: The authors put forward the suggestion that each seasonal influenza vaccination may bring in only a limited number of new T cells.

The table lists this clonotype with many counts. Antigen unknown. Losses at the gene ends were 0 bases for V and 4 bases for J; bases not matched to a gene: 3. Germline CDR1 and CDR2: LNHNV and YYDKDF (reference sequence). The CDR3 loop spans 15 amino acids. TCRdb redid the calling of the RT-PCR reads with MiXCR, one entry per CDR3 protein. The sample holds under 550,000 distinct CDR3 sequences; approximately 7.7% are singletons and the top ten take around 12%. The sample consisted of PBMCs from blood, taken less than 25 months after vaccination. The rearrangement links TRBV15 to TRBJ2-5, with 9 bases matching TRBD2. The receptor was derived from a man aged 45-69 years who received an inactivated influenza vaccine. CDR3 amino acids: CATSRDRTSVETQYF. The CDR3 nucleotides read TGTGCCACCAGCAGAGATAGGACTAGCGTAGAGACCCAGTACTTC.